The entry below describes one T cell receptor (beta chain). This sample is drawn from a study of blood T cell repertoires in COVID-19. In the study overall: Specimens from acute and convalescent COVID-19 originated in the United States, Italy and Spain. Sources were T cells, B-cell-depleted T cells, or PBMCs; the material itself was cDNA or gDNA.

Trimming removed 0 bases from V and 4 bases from J, with 13 bases in between. CDR1 and CDR2 (germline): SGHKS, YYEKEE (reference sequence). This CDR3 region has 15 residues. Profiled with immunoSEQ multiplex PCR; TCRdb holds only in-frame clones, not every one. The sample lists some 530,000 clones, around 85% occurring once. The rearrangement joins TRBV5-5 to TRBJ1-2; TRBD1 might be the D (5 bases). The sequenced material came from peripheral blood. The sequence derives from a human donor in a cohort sampled during active COVID-19. The CDR3 loop is CASSLGAGVSYGYTF. CDR3 in DNA: TGTGCCAGCAGCTTGGGGGCGGGGGTTAGCTATGGCTACACCTTC. The variable domain in full, with the rest retrieved from reference TRBV5-5 and TRBJ1-2, is DAGVTQSPTHLIKTRGQQVTLRCSPISGHKSVSWYQQVLGQGPQFIFQYYEKEERGRGNFPDRFSARQFPNYSSELNVNALLLGDSALYLCASSLGAGVSYGYTFGSGTRLTVV.